This T cell receptor beta chain stems from a study of T-cell memory formation after mild COVID-19. Each CDR3 protein is one row after TCRdb ran MiXCR on the 5' RACE reads. The data show roughly 190,000 distinct CDR3 sequences, 27% seen once. CDR1 and CDR2 (germline): DFQATT, SNEGSKA (reference sequence). The length of the CDR3 is 14 residues. Trimming pared 3 bases from V and 5 bases from J, leaving 16 bases between. The source material was PBMCs or a T cell subset sorted from them (not recorded which). The TCR was taken from an adult woman who had mild COVID-19 (a few samples of this study predate the infection). Cell type and time point are not known. The chain is built from TRBV20-1 and TRBJ2-5; D is possibly TRBD2 (6 bases). In nucleotides, the CDR3 is TGCAGTGCTAGGGGACTCGAACCCGCCGAGACCCAGTACTTC. As protein: CSARGLEPAETQYF.